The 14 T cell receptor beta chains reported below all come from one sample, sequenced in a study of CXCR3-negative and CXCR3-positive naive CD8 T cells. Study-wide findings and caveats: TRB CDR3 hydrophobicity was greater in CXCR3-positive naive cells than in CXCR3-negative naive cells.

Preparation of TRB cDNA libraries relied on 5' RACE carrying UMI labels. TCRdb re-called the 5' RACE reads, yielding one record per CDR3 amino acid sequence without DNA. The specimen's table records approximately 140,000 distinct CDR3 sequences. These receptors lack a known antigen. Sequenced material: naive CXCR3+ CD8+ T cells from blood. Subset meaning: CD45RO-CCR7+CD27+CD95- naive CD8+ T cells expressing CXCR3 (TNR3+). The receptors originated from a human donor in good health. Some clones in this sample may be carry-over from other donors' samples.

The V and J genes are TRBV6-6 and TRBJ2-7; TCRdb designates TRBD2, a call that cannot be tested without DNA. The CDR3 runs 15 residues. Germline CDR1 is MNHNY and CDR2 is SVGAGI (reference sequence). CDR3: CASSSAGLAGWEQYF.

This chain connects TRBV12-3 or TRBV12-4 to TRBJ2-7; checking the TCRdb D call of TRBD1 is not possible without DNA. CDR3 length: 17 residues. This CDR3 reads CASSLKPGGGWDYEQYF.

The CDR3 loop reads CASLPDSAVYEQYF. The rearrangement links TRBV6-2 or TRBV6-3 to TRBJ2-7; there is no DNA to check the TCRdb D call of TRBD2. The CDR3 loop spans 14 amino acids. Germline lookup yields CDR1 MNHEY and CDR2 SVGEGT.

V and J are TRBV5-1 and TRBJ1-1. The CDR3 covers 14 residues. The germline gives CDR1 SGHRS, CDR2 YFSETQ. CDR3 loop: CASSLDPRPTEAFF.

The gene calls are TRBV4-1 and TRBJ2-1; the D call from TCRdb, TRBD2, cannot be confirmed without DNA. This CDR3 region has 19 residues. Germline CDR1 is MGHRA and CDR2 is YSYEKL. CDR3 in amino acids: CASSQAFAQVPSSYNEQFF.

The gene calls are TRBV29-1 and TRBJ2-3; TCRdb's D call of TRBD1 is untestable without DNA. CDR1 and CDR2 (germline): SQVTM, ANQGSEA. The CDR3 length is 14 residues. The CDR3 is CSVEGQGFADTQYF.

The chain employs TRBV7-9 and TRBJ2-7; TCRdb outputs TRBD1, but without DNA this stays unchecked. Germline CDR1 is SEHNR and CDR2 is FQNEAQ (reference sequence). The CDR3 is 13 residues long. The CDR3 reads CASSGQSAIEQYF.

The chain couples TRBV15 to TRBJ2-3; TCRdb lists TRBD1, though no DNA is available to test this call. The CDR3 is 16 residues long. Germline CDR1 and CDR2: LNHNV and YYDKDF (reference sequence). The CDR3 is CATSRLDGQNPDTQYF.

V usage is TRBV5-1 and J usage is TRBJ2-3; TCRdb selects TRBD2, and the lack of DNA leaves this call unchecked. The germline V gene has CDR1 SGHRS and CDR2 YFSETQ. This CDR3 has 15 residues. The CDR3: CASSLNGAVTDTQYF. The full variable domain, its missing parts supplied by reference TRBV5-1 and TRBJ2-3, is KAGVTQTPRYLIKTRGQQVTLSCSPISGHRSVSWYQQTPGQGLQFLFEYFSETQRNKGNFPGRFSGRQFSNSRSEMNVSTLELGDSALYLCASSLNGAVTDTQYFGPGTRLTVL.

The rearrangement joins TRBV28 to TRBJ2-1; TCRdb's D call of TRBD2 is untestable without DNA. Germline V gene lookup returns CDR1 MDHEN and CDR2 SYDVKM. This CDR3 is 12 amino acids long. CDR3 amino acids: CASNKDQHEQFF. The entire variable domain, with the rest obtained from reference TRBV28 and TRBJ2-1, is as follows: DVKVTQSSRYLVKRTGEKVFLECVQDMDHENMFWYRQDPGLGLRLIYFSYDVKMKEKGDIPEGYSVSREKKERFSLILESASTNQTSMYLCASNKDQHEQFFGPGTRLTVL.

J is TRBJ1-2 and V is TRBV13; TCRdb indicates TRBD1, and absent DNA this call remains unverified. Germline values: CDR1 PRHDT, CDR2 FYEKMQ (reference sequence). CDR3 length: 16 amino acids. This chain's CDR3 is CASSPTGGGGYYGYTF.

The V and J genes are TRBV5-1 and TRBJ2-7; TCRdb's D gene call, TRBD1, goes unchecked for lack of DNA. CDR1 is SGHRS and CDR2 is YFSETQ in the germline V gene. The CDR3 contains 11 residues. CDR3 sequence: CASMDSYEQYF. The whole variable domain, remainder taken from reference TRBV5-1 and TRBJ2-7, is KAGVTQTPRYLIKTRGQQVTLSCSPISGHRSVSWYQQTPGQGLQFLFEYFSETQRNKGNFPGRFSGRQFSNSRSEMNVSTLELGDSALYLCASMDSYEQYFGPGTRLTVT.

CDR3 residues: CASSSGTSPYEQYF. J is TRBJ2-7 and V is TRBV11-2; the D call from TCRdb, TRBD2, cannot be confirmed without DNA. The CDR3 loop spans 14 amino acids. Looked up from germline, CDR1 is SGHAT and CDR2 is FQNNGV.

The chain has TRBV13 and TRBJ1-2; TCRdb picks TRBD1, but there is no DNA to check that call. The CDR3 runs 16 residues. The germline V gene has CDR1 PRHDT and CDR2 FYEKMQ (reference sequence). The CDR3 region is CASSQTGTGGNYGYTF.